These 23 T cell receptor beta chains originate from one sample sequenced in a study of cytomegalovirus exposure and HLA in healthy donors. Primers included in the PCR were 60 Vbeta and 13 Jbeta primers. Sequencing was performed with immunoSEQ multiplex PCR; in TCRdb, only in-frame clones are kept and a portion is missing. The sample contains about 130,000 clones, approximately 80% of which appear only once. Sequencing was performed on PBMCs. These receptor sequences come from a male donor in good health and CMV-seronegative.

The chain combines TRBV5-6 with TRBJ1-5; perhaps TRBD1 as D (6 bases). The CDR3 is 18 residues long. CDR1 is SGHDT and CDR2 is YYEEEE in the germline V gene. V was clipped by 4 bases and J by 6 bases, with 26 bases between them. Here the CDR3 DNA reads TGTGCCAGCAGCCCACGGGGGGCCGGTCCTCTAGGGGGTCAGCCCCAGCATTTT. It codes for CASSPRGAGPLGGQPQHF.

The V call is TRBV13, the J call TRBJ2-3; D is unresolved. The CDR3 has 15 residues. Trimming took off 0 bases at V and 2 bases at J, with 9 bases between the two ends. Germline CDR1 reads PRHDT; CDR2 reads FYEKMQ (reference sequence). DNA for the CDR3: TGTGCCAGCAGCTTAGGCTCAGGCAACACAGATACGCAGTATTTT. Translated: CASSLGSGNTDTQYF.

The CDR3 is CASSSINPRGYTF. As DNA, the CDR3 is TGTGCCAGCAGTTCAATAAACCCCCGGGGCTACACCTTC. This rearrangement joins TRBV28 to TRBJ1-2; D not resolved. This CDR3 is built from 13 residues. V lost 4 bases to trimming and J lost 8 bases, with 14 bases between them. Germline V gives CDR1 MDHEN, CDR2 SYDVKM.

The chain uses TRBV6-4 and TRBJ1-2; D is unclear. CDR3 length equals 13 residues. Germline assignment: CDR1 MRHNA and CDR2 SNTAGT. Trimming stripped 5 bases from V and 5 bases from J, with 12 bases between. The CDR3 DNA reads TGTGCCAGCAGTCCTGACGGGGATTATGGCTACACCTTC. This sequence encodes CASSPDGDYGYTF.

The chain has TRBV10-3 and TRBJ1-2; TRBD1 agrees at 7 bases. This CDR3 has 15 amino acids. The V segment lost 0 bases and the J segment 2 bases; nucleotides outside the gene matches: 3. Germline loops: CDR1 ENHRY, CDR2 SYGVKD. CDR3 nucleotide sequence: TGTGCCATCAGTGAGTCAGGGACAGCCAACTATGGCTACACCTTC. This gives the protein CAISESGTANYGYTF.

This chain connects TRBV30 to TRBJ1-1; a weak D match, TRBD1 (6 bases). This CDR3 comprises 13 residues. CDR1 GTSNPN and CDR2 SVGIG come from the germline V gene (reference sequence). The V and J ends lost 4 bases and 4 bases respectively, with 13 bases between them. The CDR3 DNA follows: TGTGCCTGGAACTTACAGGGTGGCACTGAAGCTTTCTTT. This sequence encodes CAWNLQGGTEAFF.

The sample holds a few counts of this clone. The rearrangement uses TRBV27 and TRBJ2-7, with TRBD1 identical over 9 bases. Per germline, CDR1 MNHEY and CDR2 SMNVEV (reference sequence). This CDR3 contains 17 residues. Trimming cost V 5 bases and J 1 base; bases outside gene matches: 12. The CDR3 loop reads CASSLLSPGQGSYEQYF. CDR3 nucleotides: TGTGCCAGCAGTCTACTCTCCCCGGGACAGGGATCCTACGAGCAGTACTTC.

DNA of the CDR3: TGTGCCACCAGCAGAGACCGGACAGGGCTTTACAATGAGCAGTTCTTC. It specifies CATSRDRTGLYNEQFF. The V call is TRBV15, the J call TRBJ2-1, with TRBD1 identical over 8 bases. Germline loops: CDR1 LNHNV, CDR2 YYDKDF (reference sequence). The CDR3 sequence is 16 residues long. The V gene end was trimmed by 0 bases and the J gene end by 4 bases; junction bases not matched to a gene: 5.

The V gene is TRBV19, the J gene TRBJ2-1; 8 bases match TRBD1. Germline loops: CDR1 LNHDA, CDR2 SQIVND (reference sequence). The CDR3 covers 16 residues. With 2 bases clipped from V and 1 base from J, the junction kept 4 bases outside the gene matches. DNA for the CDR3: TGTGCCAGTAGTATAAGCACAGGGGGTTCCTACAATGAGCAGTTCTTC. This sequence encodes CASSISTGGSYNEQFF.

This chain links TRBV28 with TRBJ2-7; perhaps TRBD1 as D (5 bases). From germline, CDR1 is MDHEN and CDR2 SYDVKM. This CDR3 region has 15 residues. V was pared by 4 bases and J by 2 bases, with 15 bases between. The chain's CDR3 is CASSSLRTSAYEQYF. The CDR3 nucleotides are TGTGCCAGCAGTTCCCTCCGGACATCTGCCTACGAGCAGTACTTC.

This clone was seen a single time. V gene TRBV2 combines with J gene TRBJ2-5; 9 bases line up with TRBD1. The V and J ends lost 6 bases and 3 bases, in that order; junction bases with no gene match: 2. Germline V gene sequence: CDR1 SNHLY, CDR2 FYNNEI. The CDR3 loop spans 13 amino acids. The CDR3 sequence is CASRQGAEETQYF. The CDR3 region has the DNA TGTGCCAGCAGACAGGGGGCCGAAGAGACCCAGTACTTC. Filled out from reference TRBV2 and TRBJ2-5, the complete variable domain reads EPEVTQTPSHQVTQMGQEVILRCVPISNHLYFYWYRQILGQKVEFLVSFYNNEISEKSEIFDDQFSVERPDGSNFTLKIRSTKLEDSAMYFCASRQGAEETQYFGPGTRLLVL.

This chain links TRBV9 with TRBJ1-4, with D unresolved. From germline, CDR1 is SGDLS and CDR2 YYNGEE. V was pared by 0 bases and J by 4 bases, with 7 bases between. This CDR3 contains 14 residues. The CDR3 reads CASSVGAINEKLFF. The CDR3 nucleotides read TGTGCCAGCAGCGTAGGGGCGATTAATGAAAAACTGTTTTTT.

This clone came up a few times. The chain recombines TRBV2 with TRBJ2-1; TRBD2 matches 10 bases. The J segment lost 8 bases and the V segment lost 2 bases, leaving 6 bases of the junction unmatched. Per germline, CDR1 SNHLY and CDR2 FYNNEI. The CDR3 spans 15 residues. In DNA, the CDR3 is TGTGCCAGCAGTGAAAGAACTAGCGGGATTTATGAGCAGTTCTTC. This gives the protein CASSERTSGIYEQFF.

The rearrangement uses TRBV5-1 and TRBJ1-1, with 12 bases that match TRBD1. The V segment lost 1 base and the J segment 6 bases; nucleotides outside the gene matches: 4. This CDR3 has 15 amino acids. Germline assignment: CDR1 SGHRS and CDR2 YFSETQ. CDR3 in DNA: TGCGCCAGCAGCTTGAAAGGGACAGGGGGCCCTGAAGCTTTCTTT. Translated: CASSLKGTGGPEAFF. Based on the CDR3 plus reference TRBV5-1 and TRBJ1-1, the full variable domain is KAGVTQTPRYLIKTRGQQVTLSCSPISGHRSVSWYQQTPGQGLQFLFEYFSETQRNKGNFPGRFSGRQFSNSRSEMNVSTLELGDSALYLCASSLKGTGGPEAFFGQGTRLTVV.

The chain carries TRBV6-5 and TRBJ1-1; D call uncertain. V shed 0 bases and J shed 0 bases, with 5 bases lying between them. The CDR3 is 14 amino acids. CDR1 and CDR2 from the germline V gene are MNHEY and SVGAGI. CDR3 coding DNA: TGTGCCAGCAGTTACTCTCGGGTGAACACTGAAGCTTTCTTT. Its protein product is CASSYSRVNTEAFF.

This chain uses TRBV19 with TRBJ2-5, with TRBD2 as a possible D gene (6 bases). Germline-derived CDR1 and CDR2 are LNHDA and SQIVND (reference sequence). V lost 10 bases, J lost 4 bases, and 19 bases lay in between. CDR3 length equals 14 residues. The CDR3 sequence: CATGTLGLGETQYF. The DNA of the CDR3 is TGTGCCACTGGGACTCTGGGCTTGGGAGAGACCCAGTACTTC.

The V and J genes are TRBV5-1 and TRBJ2-4; D may be TRBD1 (5 bases). Trimming cost V 0 bases and J 3 bases, with 13 bases left between them. Germline loops: CDR1 SGHRS, CDR2 YFSETQ. This CDR3 has 16 residues. CDR3 sequence (DNA): TGCGCCAGCAGCTTGGAGGCAGGGCTGGGCAAAAACATTCAGTACTTC. Translated, it gives CASSLEAGLGKNIQYF.

J is TRBJ2-7 and V is TRBV7-2; D possibly corresponds to TRBD1 (6 bases). V lost 4 bases, J lost 5 bases, and 12 bases lay in between. The CDR3 has 13 amino acids. The germline V gene encodes CDR1 SGHTA and CDR2 FQGNSA. CDR3 protein: CASSSRGRNEQYF. CDR3 nucleotide sequence: TGTGCCAGCAGCTCCAGGGGCAGGAACGAGCAGTACTTC. The complete variable domain, with remaining parts taken from reference TRBV7-2 and TRBJ2-7, reads GAGVSQSPSNKVTEKGKDVELRCDPISGHTALYWYRQSLGQGLEFLIYFQGNSAPDKSGLPSDRFSAERTGGSVSTLTIQRTQQEDSAVYLCASSSRGRNEQYFGPGTRLTVT.

The rearrangement uses TRBV11-2 and TRBJ2-1; possibly TRBD2 for D (6 bases). V gave up 5 bases and J gave up 6 bases, with 14 bases separating them. The germline V gene has CDR1 SGHAT and CDR2 FQNNGV. The CDR3 is 14 amino acids. Written as DNA, the CDR3 is TGTGCCAGCAGCGCTTTCCGGGAGTTCAATGAGCAGTTCTTC. It translates to CASSAFREFNEQFF.

V and J are TRBV5-5 and TRBJ1-2; D is possibly TRBD1 (5 bases). Germline lookup yields CDR1 SGHKS and CDR2 YYEKEE (reference sequence). V dropped 4 bases and J dropped 0 bases, with 16 bases sitting between them. The CDR3 consists of 16 residues. The CDR3 loop reads CASSPTQGAPNYGYTF. The CDR3 region has the DNA TGTGCCAGCAGCCCCACCCAGGGCGCCCCTAACTATGGCTACACCTTC.

V usage is TRBV6-1 and J usage is TRBJ2-2; the match to TRBD1 covers 7 bases. V trimming: 4 bases; J trimming: 6 bases; junction bases outside the gene matches: 8. This CDR3 has 15 residues. Germline CDR1 and CDR2: MNHNS and SASEGT. CDR3 sequence: CASSGRDRLAGELFF. The CDR3 coding sequence is TGTGCCAGCAGTGGCCGGGACAGACTCGCCGGGGAGCTGTTTTTT.

The V and J genes are TRBV7-6 and TRBJ2-3; TRBD2 aligns across 7 bases. Germline V gives CDR1 SGHVS, CDR2 FNYEAQ. The V and J ends lost 6 bases and 4 bases, in that order; junction bases with no gene match: 10. The CDR3 is made up of 15 amino acids. The CDR3 sequence is CASSLGGGPSDTQYF. The CDR3 nucleotides read TGTGCCAGCAGTCTTGGGGGAGGGCCGTCAGATACGCAGTATTTT.

This chain links TRBV19 with TRBJ1-1, with 10 nucleotides matching TRBD1. V shed 10 bases, J shed 2 bases, and the junction held 13 bases outside the gene matches. The CDR3 runs to 16 residues. CDR1 is LNHDA, CDR2 SQIVND, per germline (reference sequence). The CDR3 reads CAISPGQGFLNTEAFF. CDR3 DNA sequence: TGTGCCATATCACCGGGACAGGGGTTTTTAAACACTGAAGCTTTCTTT.